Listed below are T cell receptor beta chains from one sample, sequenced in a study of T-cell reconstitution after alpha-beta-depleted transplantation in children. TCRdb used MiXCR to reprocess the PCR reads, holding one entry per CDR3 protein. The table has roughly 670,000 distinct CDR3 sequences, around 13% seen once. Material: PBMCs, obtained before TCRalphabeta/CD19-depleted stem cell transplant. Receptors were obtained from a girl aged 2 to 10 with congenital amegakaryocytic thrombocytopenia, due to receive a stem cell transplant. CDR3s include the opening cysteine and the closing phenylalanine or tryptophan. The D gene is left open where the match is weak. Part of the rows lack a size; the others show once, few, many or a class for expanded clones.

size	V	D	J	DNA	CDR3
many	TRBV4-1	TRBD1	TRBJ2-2	TGCGCCAGCAGCCAAGATGGGACAGGGGGCAGGACCGGGGAGCTGTTTTTT	CASSQDGTGGRTGELFF
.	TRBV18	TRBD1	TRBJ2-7	TGTGCCAGCTCACAGGGACAGGCGTCCGAGCAGTACTTC	CASSQGQASEQYF
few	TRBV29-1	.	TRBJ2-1	TGCAGCGTTGAACCAACGGCAACCTACAATGAGCAGTTCTTC	CSVEPTATYNEQFF
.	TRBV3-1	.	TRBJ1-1	TGTGCCAGCAGCCAAATCCACAGTGGGACTGAAGCTTTCTTT	CASSQIHSGTEAFF
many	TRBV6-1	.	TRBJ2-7	TGTGCCAGCAGTGGGCCGGGGCAAGGGACCTACGAGCAGTACTTC	CASSGPGQGTYEQYF
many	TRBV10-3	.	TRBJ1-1	TGTGCCACCACTGTAATGACGGGGAACACTGAAGCTTTCTTT	CATTVMTGNTEAFF
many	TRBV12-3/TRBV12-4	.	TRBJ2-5	TGTGCCAGCGGAATTGGGCACCAAGAGACCCAGTACTTC	CASGIGHQETQYF
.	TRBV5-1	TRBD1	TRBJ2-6	TGCGCCAGCAGCTTGTCGATTTCAGGGGGCAGCTCTGGGGCCAACGTCCTGACTTTC	CASSLSISGGSSGANVLTF
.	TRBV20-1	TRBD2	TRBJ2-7	TGCAGTGCTAGAGATTACAGCGGGAGGGCCCTCGAGCAGCACTTC	CSARDYSGRALEQHF
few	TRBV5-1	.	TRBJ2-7	TGCGCCAGCAGCCTGAATCCTTGGGACGAGCAGTACTTC	CASSLNPWDEQYF
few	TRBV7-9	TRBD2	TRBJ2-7	TGTGCCAGCAGCCCCGTACTAGCGGGAGGCGGTTACGAGCAGTACTTC	CASSPVLAGGGYEQYF
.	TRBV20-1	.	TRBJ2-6	TGCAGTGCTAGAGCCATGGCCGGGGCCAACGTCCTGACTTTC	CSARAMAGANVLTF
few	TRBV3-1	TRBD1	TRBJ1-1	TGTGCCAGCAGCCAAGGGACAGGGTGGACTGAAGCTTTCTTT	CASSQGTGWTEAFF
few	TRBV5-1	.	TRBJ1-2	TGCGCCAGCAGTTGGGGGCTCGGCTACACCTTC	CASSWGLGYTF
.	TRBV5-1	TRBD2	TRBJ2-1	TGCGCCAGCAGCACTCGACTAGCGGGAGTCAATGAGCAGTTCTTC	CASSTRLAGVNEQFF
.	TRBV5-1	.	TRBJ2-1	TGCGCCAGCGGATTGGGTAGCGGCCCCAATGAGCAGTTCTTC	CASGLGSGPNEQFF
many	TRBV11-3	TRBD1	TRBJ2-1	TGTGCCAGCAGCATAGACAGGGGTTTCAACAATGAGCAGTTCTTC	CASSIDRGFNNEQFF
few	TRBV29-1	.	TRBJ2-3	TGCAGCGTTGAGACCCACACAGATACGCAGTATTTT	CSVETHTDTQYF
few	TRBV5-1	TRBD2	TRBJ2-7	TGCGCCAGCAGCTTGCCCCTTAGCGGGAGGGTTGAGCAGTACTTC	CASSLPLSGRVEQYF
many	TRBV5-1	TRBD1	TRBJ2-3	TGCGCCAGCAGCCCCTCGACAGGGTACGCCTTAGATACGCAGTATTTT	CASSPSTGYALDTQYF
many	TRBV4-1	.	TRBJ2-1	TGCGCCAGCAGCCAAGTGATACGGGACTCCTACAATGAGCAGTTCTTC	CASSQVIRDSYNEQFF
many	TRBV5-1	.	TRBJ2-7	TGCGCCAGCAGCTTCGCTATATCCTACGAGCAGTACTTC	CASSFAISYEQYF
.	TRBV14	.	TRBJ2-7	TGTGCCAGCAGCTGGACGGTCGTTGGCGAGCAGTACTTC	CASSWTVVGEQYF
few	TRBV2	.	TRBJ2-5	TGTGCCAGCACCTCAGCCTACCAAGAGACCCAGTACTTC	CASTSAYQETQYF
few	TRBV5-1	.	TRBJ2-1	TGCGCCAGCAGCGAGCCTGTGAGCTCCTACAATGAGCAGTTCTTC	CASSEPVSSYNEQFF
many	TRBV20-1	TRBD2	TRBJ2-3	TGCAGTTCAACCGGACTAGCGTTGCATCGAGAGCAGTATTTT	CSSTGLALHREQYF
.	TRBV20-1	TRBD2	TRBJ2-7	TGCAGTGCTACGGAACGCGGGGGAACCTACGAGCAGTACTTC	CSATERGGTYEQYF
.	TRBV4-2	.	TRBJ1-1	TGTGCCAGCAGCCCAGGGCTAGTGAACACTGAAGCTTTCTTT	CASSPGLVNTEAFF
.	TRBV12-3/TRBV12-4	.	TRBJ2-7	TGTGCCAGCAGCCAACGTCTAGAAGCCGAGCAGTACTTC	CASSQRLEAEQYF
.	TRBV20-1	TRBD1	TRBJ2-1	TGCAGTGCTAGAGATCAGTCAGGTGGGACAGGGGACAATGAGCAGTTCTTC	CSARDQSGGTGDNEQFF
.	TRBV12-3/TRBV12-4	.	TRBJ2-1	TGTGCCAGCAGTCCCGATGCCCTAGGTCTCCGAGGGGATGAGCAGTTCTTC	CASSPDALGLRGDEQFF
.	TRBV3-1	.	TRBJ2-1	TGTGCCAGCAGCCAGGCCGGGACTCTATACAATGAGCAGTTCTTC	CASSQAGTLYNEQFF
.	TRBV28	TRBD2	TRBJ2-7	TGTGCCAGTCGGGGGGGGGAAGCGACCTACGAGCAGTACTTC	CASRGGEATYEQYF
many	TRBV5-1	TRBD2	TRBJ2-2	TGCGCCAGCAGCTCCCGGTCTAGCGGAATCTTTACCGGGGAGCTGTTTTTT	CASSSRSSGIFTGELFF
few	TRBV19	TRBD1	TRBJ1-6	TGTGCCAGTAGTCCCCAGGGACAGGGAGCTTCACCCCTCCACTTT	CASSPQGQGASPLHF
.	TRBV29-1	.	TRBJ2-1	TGCAGCGTTGAAATTACTAGTGAGCAGTTCTTC	CSVEITSEQFF
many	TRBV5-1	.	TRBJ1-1	TGCGCCAGCAGCCGGGACGCGAACACTGAAGCTTTCTTT	CASSRDANTEAFF
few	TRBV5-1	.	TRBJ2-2	TGCGCCAGCAGCTTTCAGGGAGCCGGGGAGCTGTTTTTT	CASSFQGAGELFF
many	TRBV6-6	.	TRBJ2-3	TGTGCCAGCAGTTACGCTCGCACAGATACGCAGTATTTT	CASSYARTDTQYF
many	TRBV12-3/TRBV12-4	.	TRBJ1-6	TGTGCCAGCAGATTCCTCGAACTTTCACCCCTCCACTTT	CASRFLELSPLHF
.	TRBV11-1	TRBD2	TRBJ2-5	TGTGCCAGCAGCTTAATAACAGTGCGGCTAGCGGGTTCCCAAGAGACCCAGTACTTC	CASSLITVRLAGSQETQYF
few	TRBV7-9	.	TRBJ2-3	TGTGCCAGCAGCCTCTTAGGAGGAGATACGCAGTATTTT	CASSLLGGDTQYF
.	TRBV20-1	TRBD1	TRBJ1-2	TGCAGTGCTAAACCACCGGGACAGGGTACGGGGGGCTACACCTTC	CSAKPPGQGTGGYTF
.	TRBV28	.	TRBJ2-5	TGTGCCAGCAGAACGCCGGGGGAGACCCAGTACTTC	CASRTPGETQYF
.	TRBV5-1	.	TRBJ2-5	TGCGCCAGCAGTATGACGGTATGGGAGACCCAGTACTTC	CASSMTVWETQYF
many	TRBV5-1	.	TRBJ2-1	TGCGCCAGCAGCTTTTTAGAGCGTAAAGGCTACAATGAGCAGTTCTTC	CASSFLERKGYNEQFF
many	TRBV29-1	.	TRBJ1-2	TGCAGCGTTGACCCAGACCCCGATGGCTACACCTTC	CSVDPDPDGYTF
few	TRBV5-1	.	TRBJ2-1	TGCGCCAGCCAAGGAGCGTTACACGGGGAGCAGTTCTTC	CASQGALHGEQFF
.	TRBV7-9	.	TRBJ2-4	TGTGCCAGCAGCCCCCTCTCCATTCAGTACTTC	CASSPLSIQYF
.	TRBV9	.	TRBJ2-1	TGTGCCAGCAGCGTAGTTGGGTCCCTCGAGGCTTACAATGAGCAGTTCTTC	CASSVVGSLEAYNEQFF
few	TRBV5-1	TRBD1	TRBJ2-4	TGCGCCAGCAGCTTCAGACAGGGAATAGCCAAAAACATTCAGTACTTC	CASSFRQGIAKNIQYF
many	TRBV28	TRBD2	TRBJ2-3	TGTGCCAGCGGGACTACCGATACGCAGTATTTT	CASGTTDTQYF
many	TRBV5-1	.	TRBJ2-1	TGCGCCAGCAGCTTGGGTCTCGCGGGACGATACAATGAGCAGTTCTTC	CASSLGLAGRYNEQFF